A single sample is the source of the 17 T cell receptor beta chains below, sequenced in a study of T cells after posttransplantation cyclophosphamide. The method was immunoSEQ multiplex PCR; TCRdb's version includes in-frame clones alone and lacks a portion of them. The sample includes tens of thousands of clones, none of them occurring once. The sample comprised PBMCs. The receptors originated from a middle-aged man in good health, CMV-negative, and a related stem cell transplant donor.

This clone was picked up many times. The chain is built from TRBV14 and TRBJ2-7; maybe TRBD2 (6 bases). CDR3 length equals 13 residues. CDR1 and CDR2 (germline): SGHDN, FVKESK. Trimming removed 4 bases at V and 7 bases at J, with 14 bases between. The CDR3 DNA sequence: TGTGCCAGCAGCCCAGTAGGGGCGGGAGAGCAGTACTTC. It specifies CASSPVGAGEQYF.

In its sample, this clone was seen many times. J is TRBJ2-1 and V is TRBV5-1; possibly TRBD2 for D (6 bases). The CDR3 is made up of 14 amino acids. Trimming took off 2 bases at V and 3 bases at J, with 9 bases between the two ends. The germline gives CDR1 SGHRS, CDR2 YFSETQ. The CDR3 loop is CASSFNSGYNEQFF. CDR3 sequence (DNA): TGCGCCAGCAGCTTTAATAGCGGCTACAATGAGCAGTTCTTC. Looking up the rest from reference TRBV5-1 and TRBJ2-1 gives the full variable domain: KAGVTQTPRYLIKTRGQQVTLSCSPISGHRSVSWYQQTPGQGLQFLFEYFSETQRNKGNFPGRFSGRQFSNSRSEMNVSTLELGDSALYLCASSFNSGYNEQFFGPGTRLTVL.

This clone was picked up many times. The chain combines TRBV9 with TRBJ2-3, with 12 bases identical to TRBD1. CDR1 and CDR2 from the germline V gene are SGDLS and YYNGEE. This CDR3 has 15 residues. V was clipped by 4 bases and J by 4 bases; unmatched bases: 4. Here the CDR3 DNA reads TGTGCCAGCAGCCCCGGGACAGGGGGCCCAGATACGCAGTATTTT. This translates into CASSPGTGGPDTQYF. Together with reference TRBV9 and TRBJ2-3, the CDR3 gives the full variable domain: DSGVTQTPKHLITATGQRVTLRCSPRSGDLSVYWYQQSLDQGLQFLIQYYNGEERAKGNILERFSAQQFPDLHSELNLSSLELGDSALYFCASSPGTGGPDTQYFGPGTRLTVL.

The table lists this clone with a few counts. This chain joins TRBV27 and TRBJ2-5; TRBD1 aligns across 7 bases. The germline V gene encodes CDR1 MNHEY and CDR2 SMNVEV (reference sequence). The CDR3 has 15 amino acids. Trimming at V came to 4 bases and at J to 7 bases, leaving 12 bases not matched to a gene. CDR3 loop: CASSYGQGDLGTQYF. The CDR3 DNA follows: TGTGCCAGCAGTTACGGGCAGGGGGACCTCGGGACCCAGTACTTC.

This clone was seen at least ten times. This chain links TRBV5-4 with TRBJ2-7; D may be TRBD2 (5 bases). This CDR3 has 16 residues. Between the trimmed V and J ends, which lost 0 bases and 0 bases, there was a span of 13 bases. Germline V lookup: CDR1 SGHNT, CDR2 YYREEE (reference sequence). This CDR3 reads CASSLDPGFSSYEQYF. The CDR3 DNA reads TGTGCCAGCAGCTTGGATCCGGGGTTTAGCTCCTACGAGCAGTACTTC.

This clone was seen ten or more times. The J gene is TRBJ1-4, the V gene TRBV2, with 9 bases matching TRBD1. Trimming took 3 bases from V and 7 from J; bases not matched to a gene: 3. The CDR3 length is 14 residues. Looked up from germline, CDR1 is SNHLY and CDR2 is FYNNEI. In nucleotides, the CDR3 is TGTGCCAGCAGTGACGACAGGGGGATTGAAAAACTGTTTTTT. It encodes CASSDDRGIEKLFF.

Ten or more counts support this clone. V and J are TRBV7-6 and TRBJ2-2; 8 bases align to TRBD1. V shed 4 bases, J shed 5 bases, and the junction held 6 bases outside the gene matches. The CDR3 is made up of 15 amino acids. The V gene's germline CDR1 is SGHVS and CDR2 FNYEAQ. The CDR3 here is CASSSGRGQTGELFF. DNA of the CDR3: TGTGCCAGCAGCTCGGGCAGGGGGCAAACCGGGGAGCTGTTTTTT.

This clone was observed at least ten times. This chain uses TRBV5-1 with TRBJ2-5, with no clear D. CDR3 length: 14 residues. Germline V gene data show CDR1 as SGHRS and CDR2 as YFSETQ. With 4 bases removed from V and 4 bases from J, the gap between germline ends came to 14 bases. This CDR3 is CASSKTAVGETQYF. The CDR3 coding sequence is TGCGCCAGCAGCAAAACAGCCGTCGGAGAGACCCAGTACTTC.

This clone was counted many times. The chain has TRBV28 and TRBJ1-5; 7 bases match TRBD1. There are 16 residues in the CDR3. After removal of 5 bases from V and 1 base from J, the junction contained 8 bases not matched to a gene. The germline V gene has CDR1 MDHEN and CDR2 SYDVKM. The CDR3: CASSPPRGRSNQPQHF. CDR3 nucleotide sequence: TGTGCCAGCAGTCCCCCAAGGGGGCGCAGCAATCAGCCCCAGCATTTT.

This clone was observed a handful of times. This rearrangement joins TRBV28 to TRBJ1-6; the match to TRBD1 covers 9 bases. With V trimmed by 7 bases and J by 10 bases, 8 bases remained unmatched. The CDR3 runs 14 residues. Germline V gene lookup returns CDR1 MDHEN and CDR2 SYDVKM. The CDR3 loop is CASNRDREGSPLHF. CDR3 coding DNA: TGTGCCAGCAACCGGGACAGGGAAGGGTCACCCCTCCACTTT. The whole variable domain, remainder taken from reference TRBV28 and TRBJ1-6, is DVKVTQSSRYLVKRTGEKVFLECVQDMDHENMFWYRQDPGLGLRLIYFSYDVKMKEKGDIPEGYSVSREKKERFSLILESASTNQTSMYLCASNRDREGSPLHFGNGTRLTVT.

This clone turned up a few times. The chain has TRBV6-5 and TRBJ2-3, with 8 bases that match TRBD2. The CDR3 is made up of 15 amino acids. J lost 1 base, V lost 6 bases, and 6 bases had no gene match. CDR1 is MNHEY, CDR2 SVGAGI, per germline. The CDR3 region is CASRKTTSGTDTQYF. Here the CDR3 DNA reads TGTGCCAGCAGAAAAACGACTAGCGGCACAGATACGCAGTATTTT.

This clone was recorded many times. V gene TRBV18 combines with J gene TRBJ1-1, with D uncertain. V was pared by 3 bases and J by 6 bases, with 8 bases between. The CDR3 is 12 residues long. CDR1 is KGHSH, CDR2 LQKENI, per germline. CDR3 in DNA: TGTGCCAGCTCACCTGTCGCAGCTGAAGCTTTCTTT. It encodes CASSPVAAEAFF. Using reference TRBV18 and TRBJ1-1 for the parts outside the CDR3, the full variable domain is NAGVMQNPRHLVRRRGQEARLRCSPMKGHSHVYWYRQLPEEGLKFMVYLQKENIIDESGMPKERFSAEFPKEGPSILRIQQVVRGDSAAYFCASSPVAAEAFFGQGTRLTVV.

This clone was counted ten times or more. The rearrangement uses TRBV29-1 and TRBJ2-1, with TRBD2 identical over 12 bases. V gave up 2 bases and J gave up 0 bases; unmatched junction bases: 5. Germline V gene sequence: CDR1 SQVTM, CDR2 ANQGSEA. The CDR3 is 17 residues long. The CDR3 DNA is TGCAGCGTTGAATGGGGGACTAGCGGGTACTCCTACAATGAGCAGTTCTTC. As protein: CSVEWGTSGYSYNEQFF.

This clone was observed many times. The CDR3 DNA reads TGTGCCTGGATAGGGGTAACTTCTGGAAACACCATATATTTT. Its protein is CAWIGVTSGNTIYF. J is TRBJ1-3 and V is TRBV30; maybe TRBD1 (5 bases). This CDR3 is built from 14 residues. In germline, CDR1 is GTSNPN, CDR2 SVGIG (reference sequence). V lost 4 bases to trimming and J lost 1 base, with 11 bases between them.

The J gene is TRBJ2-6, the V gene TRBV23-1; D is uncertain. TRBV23-1 is marked as an open reading frame, function uncertain. V lost 4 bases and J lost 0, with 22 bases in between. The CDR3 has 20 amino acids. The chain's CDR3 is CASSPPVDCRPDSGANVLTF. The CDR3 coding sequence is TGCGCCAGCAGTCCCCCCGTCGACTGCCGACCTGACTCTGGGGCCAACGTCCTGACTTTC.

This clone appeared many times. The genes are TRBV5-1 and TRBJ2-5, with a weak D call TRBD2 (6 bases). Trimming left V 2 bases short and J 3 bases short, with 8 bases between. Germline V gene sequence: CDR1 SGHRS, CDR2 YFSETQ. There are 13 residues in the CDR3. The CDR3 protein is CASSFIAEETQYF. CDR3 sequence (DNA): TGCGCCAGCAGCTTTATAGCGGAAGAGACCCAGTACTTC.

Many counts were recorded for this clone. This chain links TRBV7-3 with TRBJ2-1, with TRBD2 matching over 13 bases. The V gene's germline CDR1 is SGHTA and CDR2 FQGTGA. The trim removed 5 bases at V and 7 bases at J, leaving 2 bases unmatched. CDR3 length equals 14 residues. CDR3 sequence: CASSGGLAGNEQFF. In DNA form, the CDR3 reads TGTGCCAGCAGCGGGGGACTAGCGGGAAATGAGCAGTTCTTC.